This TCR beta chain was sequenced in a study of early T cells in non-severe SARS-CoV-2 infection. V was clipped by 4 bases and J by 8 bases, with 21 bases between them. The germline V gene encodes CDR1 LNHDA and CDR2 SQIVND (reference sequence). The CDR3 has 16 residues. Each single cDNA molecule received a unique molecular identifier. One entry per CDR3 protein, called by TCRdb with MiXCR from the 5' RACE reads. The sample contains under 65,000 distinct CDR3 sequences, around 12% of which appear only once. The chain links TRBV19 to TRBJ2-1; D is tentatively TRBD1 or TRBD2 (5 bases each). The sequenced material came from whole blood. The source is an adult who was a healthcare worker with PCR-confirmed SARS-CoV-2 infection or an uninfected control (not recorded which). CDR3 nucleotide sequence: TGTGCCAGTAGTAGGGTTACCGGGACCAGCGGAGATGAGCAGTTCTTC. Its protein is CASSRVTGTSGDEQFF.